This T cell receptor (beta chain) derives from a study of shared clonotypes between healthy human individuals (dated by TCRdb to about 2020). About the investigation overall: A few men and two women, aged 18 to 49 years, made up the cohort. Blood TCR repertoires of a handful of healthy adults were deeply sequenced to estimate repertoire size and the extent of clonotype sharing between individuals. Between about 0.8 and 8.9 billion PBMCs per donor were obtained by leukapheresis. Different laboratories and diverse techniques were used to prepare libraries and sequence TCR repertoires, to increase sequencing depth and limit assay-specific biases. Per donor, three plates each were used for CD4 naive and CD4 memory, two for CD8 naive, and one for CD8 memory.

Turning to this clone: Its recognized antigen is unknown. Base quality data are lacking; no much larger clone is found one base away.

Using the deep immunoSEQ assay, TCR CDR3 regions were amplified from genomic DNA by multiplex PCR. Extracted genomic DNA from each cell subset was spread evenly across all wells of several immunoSEQ 96-well plates, with each plate serving as a replicate. For sorted subsets, each replicate PCR was loaded with approximately 200 ng genomic DNA, equivalent to roughly 30,000 T cell genomes. Purified libraries were quantified with a Qubit 3.0 fluorometer, sized on a Bioanalyzer 2100, and re-quantified with the KAPA Library Quantification kit. Every immunoSEQ 96-well plate was sequenced on a dedicated single-read 150-cycle Illumina NextSeq 550 flow cell. As for how the authors treated the data: Because the immunoSEQ output held only junctional sequences and lacked quality scores, the filtering could not match the filtering applied to full-length reads. To assign V/J genes and CDR3, sequences were annotated against IMGT germline references using PyIR, a Python wrapper for IgBLAST v1.9. Reads with weak V/J assignments (E-value above 1e-6), missing CDR3, stop codons, out-of-frame junctions, or ambiguous translated residues were removed. V3J clonotypes were defined by identical inferred V gene, J gene, and CDR3 amino acid sequence. Percentage overlap between repertoires was computed as shared unique clonotypes divided by the size of the smaller repertoire. Richness of each repertoire was evaluated using RTK rarefaction, the Chao1 estimator, and Recon v2.1 estimates of unobserved clonotypes. OLGA was used to compute generation probabilities for all TCRbeta clonotypes that the gDNA method yielded from a few donors. TCRdb took this table from immuneACCESS and kept in-frame rearrangements with V and J called. Such tables lack part of the clones; where checked against another copy, unresolved V genes explain under half of the gap, and the rest is unexplained. Clonal size and the V and J genes are those of that table, whereas D and trimming came from the DNA. The sample table contains approximately 600,000 clones; only one count was recorded for 95% of them. The ten biggest clones cover approximately 0.11% of the sample.

CD8 naive samples consisted of CD45RO-negative cells that were positively selected for CCR7, yielding a CD45RA+CCR7+ population without TemRA cells. Donors were healthy HIV-negative adults with no recently reported acute infections or vaccinations. All donors were Caucasian adults living in Nashville, Tennessee, USA. Blood was obtained by leukapheresis, after which PBMCs were separated by Ficoll-Histopaque density gradient centrifugation and cryopreserved in liquid nitrogen vapor phase. Purity and quantity of every magnetically sorted T cell population were checked by analytical flow cytometry. From each sorted fraction, genomic DNA was isolated and quantified by UV absorbance on a Nanodrop 2000c. General findings and caveats noted by the study authors: Compared with non-shared clonotypes, clonotypes shared by all four sorted-subset donors had higher generation probabilities. Because the study included a small number of donors, the genetic and exposure-history diversity represented was limited. Approximately 5% of naive CD4, 3.5% of naive CD8, approximately 2.2% of memory CD4, and more than 0.35% of memory CD8 clonotypes were shared across several donors. Incomplete sequencing was indicated by rarefaction of sorted-subset datasets, despite the large sequencing depth. Based on pairwise subsampling, the degree of clonotype sharing among donors was expected to be affected by sequencing depth. Estimated clonotype richness was generally larger for naive than for memory subsets. Sampling was restricted to blood, and TCR repertoires in tissues likely differ from the TCR repertoires found in blood.

The CDR3, cysteine through phenylalanine, is 14 amino acids long. Just CDR3 DNA is preserved here, 42 bases in frame from base 1. Here V drops 8 bases and J drops 2 bases, and the junction holds 9 bases not matched to any gene. Based on the germline V gene (reference sequence), the CDR1 and CDR2 sequences are MNHNY and SVGAGI. The chain couples TRBV6-6 to TRBJ2-7; TRBD2 fits 7 bases in the junction. The TCR was taken from a young woman in good health. Sequences were obtained from naive CD8+ T cells sorted from blood. The cell subset or site label, read with the paper, signifies: CD45RA+CCR7+. This receptor carries the CDR3 CASRLAGLTYEQYF. The nucleotides are TGTGCCAGCCGATTAGCGGGCCTTACCTACGAGCAGTACTTC.